This T cell receptor beta chain was observed in a study of glioma-infiltrating T cells. Study-level findings and limits: Only very few CDR3 sequences appeared in both tissue and blood. Gliomas, especially low-grade, showed above-expected tissue-blood divergence; non-neoplastic patients showed below.

Using RNA template, CDR3s of TCR alpha and beta were amplified with iRepertoire arm-PCR. One-step reverse transcription and amplification started from approximately 100-400 ng of tissue mRNA or PBMC total RNA. Via MiXCR, TCRdb re-called the multiplex PCR reads, giving one row per CDR3 protein. The sample lists approximately 10,000 distinct CDR3 sequences, roughly 53% occurring once. As concerns this clonotype: Antigen specificity is unknown. A read error may account for a junction end that differs from germline.

This CDR3 region has 15 residues. Germline V gene lookup returns CDR1 DFQATT and CDR2 SNEGSKA (reference sequence). The chain employs TRBV20-1 and TRBJ2-7, with D unresolved. Material: glioma tissue, nonneoplastic brain tissue, or PBMCs (not recorded which). The clonotype comes from a human donor with low-grade glioma or glioblastoma, undergoing nonglioma brain surgery, or in good health (not recorded which). The CDR3 loop is CSARVRARTTYVQYF. DNA of the CDR3: TGCAGTGCTAGAGTAAGGGCCAGGACCACCTACGTGCAGTACTTC.